Listed here is a single T cell receptor (beta chain). This entry comes from a study of blood T cell repertoires in COVID-19. Study summary: The analysed material was cDNA or gDNA that came from T cells, B-cell-depleted T cells, or PBMCs.

With 2 bases removed from V and 2 bases from J, the gap between germline ends came to 6 bases. Per the germline V gene, CDR1 is MDHEN and CDR2 is SYDVKM. The CDR3 is 13 residues long. The data were produced by immunoSEQ multiplex PCR, yet TCRdb's version contains in-frame clones alone and is incomplete. This table has 90,000 to 110,000 clones, under 90% appearing once. The receptor's source is a woman between 50 and 59 years old with acute or convalescent COVID-19. The V and J genes are TRBV28 and TRBJ1-2; D ambiguous. Sample: peripheral blood. The CDR3, as DNA: TGTGCCAGCAGTTTAAGAGGGAACTATGGCTACACCTTC. Translation: CASSLRGNYGYTF.